The next 21 T cell receptor beta chains were all read from a single sample in a study of regulatory T cells in long-lasting Graves disease. Documented time point: newly diagnosed GD, antithyroid drugs for less than 3 months. PBMCs were the source of the RNA used for TCR sequencing. In building TCR beta libraries, iRepertoire HTBI primers were used together with Arm-PCR of CDR3 regions. TCRdb fed the multiplex PCR reads into MiXCR, producing one record per CDR3 protein. The sample has around 460,000 distinct CDR3 sequences, around 13% seen once. These records were also assigned to another study, of T cells in Graves' hyperthyroidism and ophthalmopathy.

Sequencing was performed on peripheral blood mononuclear cells (PBMCs), taken at new diagnosis, from a patient treated with antithyroid drugs. These receptors were collected from a woman in her fifties or sixties with Graves disease.

Ten or more counts support this clonotype. V usage is TRBV27 and J usage is TRBJ2-1; 8 bases are a match to TRBD2. The ends lost 7 bases at V and 6 bases at J; junction bases unmatched: 11. The germline V gene encodes CDR1 MNHEY and CDR2 SMNVEV (reference sequence). The CDR3 has 15 amino acids. The DNA for the CDR3 is TGTGCCAGCACCCCACCGGGACTAGGACGCAATGAGCAGTTCTTC. Protein: CASTPPGLGRNEQFF.

This clonotype was counted ten times or more. This sequence joins TRBV28 and TRBJ2-7; D possibly corresponds to TRBD2 (5 bases). From germline, CDR1 is MDHEN and CDR2 SYDVKM. The CDR3 sequence is 13 residues long. The V and J ends lost 4 bases and 5 bases respectively, with 12 bases between them. The CDR3 here is CASSSLVEDEQYF. DNA of the CDR3: TGTGCCAGCAGTTCCCTTGTGGAGGACGAGCAGTACTTC.

This clonotype was detected many times. The chain joins TRBV24-1 to TRBJ1-1; 8 bases line up with TRBD1. The CDR3 contains 15 residues. The V gene's germline CDR1 is KGHDR and CDR2 SFDVKD. J was trimmed by 2 bases and V by 3 bases; bases with no gene match: 4. CDR3 nucleotide sequence: TGTGCCACCAGTGATGGCGGGACAGGCAACACTGAAGCTTTCTTT. It encodes CATSDGGTGNTEAFF.

This clonotype was detected many times. The CDR3 DNA reads TGCGCCAGCAGCTTGGCGGCCGCTAGCACAGATACGCAGTATTTT. Protein sequence: CASSLAAASTDTQYF. The gene calls are TRBV5-1 and TRBJ2-3; D gene ambiguous. The V gene's germline CDR1 is SGHRS and CDR2 YFSETQ. Trimming pared 0 bases from V and 0 bases from J, leaving 8 bases between. CDR3 length: 15 amino acids. The entire variable domain, with the rest obtained from reference TRBV5-1 and TRBJ2-3, is as follows: KAGVTQTPRYLIKTRGQQVTLSCSPISGHRSVSWYQQTPGQGLQFLFEYFSETQRNKGNFPGRFSGRQFSNSRSEMNVSTLELGDSALYLCASSLAAASTDTQYFGPGTRLTVL.

This clonotype was observed a handful of times. The chain couples TRBV9 to TRBJ1-1, with D possibly TRBD1 on 6 matching bases. From germline, CDR1 is SGDLS and CDR2 YYNGEE. The ends were cut back, 3 bases at V and 4 bases at J, with 16 bases in the middle. The CDR3 spans 15 residues. CDR3 DNA sequence: TGTGCCAGCAGCGAGGGGGGGGGGCGTAGCACTGAAGCTTTCTTT. Its translation: CASSEGGGRSTEAFF.

Of note for this clonotype: This clone may be a read error of a much larger clone one base away. The chain has TRBV10-2 and TRBJ2-1, with 9 bases identical to TRBD2. Germline-derived CDR1 and CDR2 are WSHSY and SAAADI. This CDR3 is 14 amino acids long. V lost 11 bases and J lost 4; bases outside the gene matches: 9. The CDR3 region has the DNA TGCGCCGGCCGACCGGGACTAGCTTACAATGAGCAGTTCTTC. As protein: CAGRPGLAYNEQFF.

The table lists this clonotype with many counts. This rearrangement joins TRBV24-1 to TRBJ2-3; 7 nucleotides agree with TRBD1. Germline loops: CDR1 KGHDR, CDR2 SFDVKD. CDR3 length: 16 residues. Trimming cost V 4 bases and J 3 bases; bases outside gene matches: 9. In DNA, the CDR3 is TGTGCCACCAGTGAAACCGGGACAGCCTCTACAGATACGCAGTATTTT. Amino acid sequence: CATSETGTASTDTQYF.

In the case of this clonotype: A read error may explain this, as a much larger clone is one base away. The chain carries TRBV20-1 and TRBJ2-2, with TRBD2 matching 16 bases. This CDR3 comprises 19 residues. The V and J ends lost 6 bases and 5 bases, in that order; junction bases with no gene match: 15. Germline lookup yields CDR1 DFQATT and CDR2 SNEGSKA (reference sequence). Here the CDR3 reads CSAHHETGTSGRGTGELFF. CDR3 DNA sequence: TGCAGTGCCCACCACGAAACAGGGACTAGCGGGAGGGGTACCGGGGAGCTGTTTTTT.

This clonotype was detected ten times or more. The chain has TRBV28 and TRBJ2-1, with D possibly being TRBD1 (5 bases). There are 14 residues in the CDR3. V lost 2 bases to trimming and J lost 7 bases, with 12 bases between them. Germline V gene data show CDR1 as MDHEN and CDR2 as SYDVKM. This CDR3 is CASSLMRAGNEQFF. For the CDR3, the DNA is TGTGCCAGCAGTTTAATGCGAGCAGGGAATGAGCAGTTCTTC.

On this clonotype: With only one base between it and a far larger clone, this is likely a read error. The rearrangement uses TRBV28 and TRBJ2-7; 11 bases agree with TRBD2. The germline V gene has CDR1 MDHEN and CDR2 SYDVKM. Trimming cost V 5 bases and J 7 bases; bases outside gene matches: 19. The CDR3 is 18 amino acids. CDR3 DNA sequence: TGTGCCAGCAGTAGCCTTAGCGGGAGGGCCAGGTCCTACAATGAGCAGTACTTC. Translating gives CASSSLSGRARSYNEQYF.

This clonotype showed up many times. This chain joins TRBV28 and TRBJ1-4, with a possible D match to TRBD1 (5 bases). Germline V lookup: CDR1 MDHEN, CDR2 SYDVKM. Trimming left V 7 bases short and J 0 bases short, with 18 bases between. CDR3 size: 17 residues. CDR3 amino acids: CASTGWGNKPTNEKLFF. In DNA, the CDR3 is TGTGCCAGCACCGGTTGGGGGAATAAACCAACTAATGAAAAACTGTTTTTT. Full variable domain (outside the CDR3, taken from reference TRBV28 and TRBJ1-4): DVKVTQSSRYLVKRTGEKVFLECVQDMDHENMFWYRQDPGLGLRLIYFSYDVKMKEKGDIPEGYSVSREKKERFSLILESASTNQTSMYLCASTGWGNKPTNEKLFFGSGTQLSVL.

This clonotype was counted a few times. The chain employs TRBV28 and TRBJ2-7; maybe TRBD2 (6 bases). The CDR3 is 14 residues long. CDR1 and CDR2 from the germline V gene are MDHEN and SYDVKM. V was trimmed by 2 bases and J by 4 bases, leaving 12 bases between them. CDR3 in DNA: TGTGCCAGCAGTTTACCCGGCGGGAATTACGAGCAGTACTTC. Translation: CASSLPGGNYEQYF.

The table lists this clonotype with many counts. This chain links TRBV12-3 or TRBV12-4 with TRBJ2-1; unclear D gene. The CDR3 is made up of 14 amino acids. V lost 8 bases and J lost 3, with 14 bases in between. CDR3 DNA: TGTGCCAGCGGCCGCCCGCCCCTCTACAATGAGCAGTTCTTC. Protein: CASGRPPLYNEQFF.

This clonotype showed up many times. V usage is TRBV27 and J usage is TRBJ2-7, with 7 bases that match TRBD2. Germline CDR1 and CDR2: MNHEY and SMNVEV (reference sequence). The CDR3 runs to 15 residues. Trimming at V came to 3 bases and at J to 5 bases, leaving 10 bases not matched to a gene. The CDR3 DNA sequence: TGTGCCAGCAGTTTGACCCCGTTTGGGGGGGACGAGCAGTACTTC. The encoded protein is CASSLTPFGGDEQYF.

V is TRBV6-1 and J is TRBJ2-2; D is unresolved. The V end was cut by 5 bases, the J end by 4 bases, with 11 bases between. CDR1 is MNHNS, CDR2 SASEGT, per germline. The CDR3 consists of 14 residues. The CDR3 protein is CASSRNQFTGELFF. CDR3 in DNA: TGTGCCAGCAGTAGGAACCAGTTCACCGGGGAGCTGTTTTTT.

Ten or more counts support this clonotype. The V and J genes are TRBV30 and TRBJ1-2, with 8 bases aligning to TRBD1. With 5 bases clipped from V and 5 bases from J, the junction kept 4 bases outside the gene matches. The CDR3 is 12 amino acids. Germline V gives CDR1 GTSNPN, CDR2 SVGIG (reference sequence). In DNA, the CDR3 is TGTGCCTGGGACAGGGGACGGTATGGCTACACCTTC. Encoded protein: CAWDRGRYGYTF. The full variable domain, with the rest looked up from reference TRBV30 and TRBJ1-2, is SQTIHQWPATLVQPVGSPLSLECTVEGTSNPNLYWYRQAAGRGLQLLFYSVGIGQISSEVPQNLSASRPQDRQFILSSKKLLLSDSGFYLCAWDRGRYGYTFGSGTRLTVV.

V and J are TRBV12-3 or TRBV12-4 and TRBJ1-2, with 8 bases lining up with TRBD1. The CDR3 is 16 amino acids. After removal of 6 bases from V and 5 bases from J, the junction contained 14 bases not matched to a gene. DNA of the CDR3: TGTGCCAGCAGCCCGCGACAGGGACGGACAGGGTATGGCTACACCTTC. Protein sequence: CASSPRQGRTGYGYTF.

This clonotype was found many times. The V gene is TRBV10-3, the J gene TRBJ2-7; 8 nucleotides align to TRBD2. V was pared by 0 bases and J by 2 bases, with 6 bases of the junction left unmatched. CDR1 is ENHRY, CDR2 SYGVKD, per germline. The CDR3 spans 16 residues. The CDR3 nucleotides are TGTGCCATCAGTGAGTCGATTACTAGCGGCGCCTACGAGCAGTACTTC. It encodes CAISESITSGAYEQYF.

Details on this clonotype: A much larger clone differs from this one at a single base, so this may be a read error. Without the conserved terminal phenylalanine or tryptophan, this CDR3 likely stems from a read error. The V and J genes are TRBV7-8 and TRBJ2-5; D could derive from TRBD1 or TRBD2 (5 bases each). This CDR3 is 16 amino acids long. In germline, CDR1 is SGHVS, CDR2 FQNEAQ. V lost 7 bases, J lost 0 bases, and 18 bases lay in between. In nucleotides, the CDR3 is TGTGCCAGCACCCAGTGGGGCTGGGGGTACCAAGAGACCCAGTACTGC. This translates into CASTQWGWGYQETQYC.

This clonotype was counted only a few times. This sequence joins TRBV5-1 and TRBJ2-6; D not certain. Germline loops: CDR1 SGHRS, CDR2 YFSETQ. Trimming left V 1 base short and J 0 bases short, with 8 bases between. The CDR3 contains 16 residues. The CDR3 DNA reads as TGCGCCAGCAGCTTGACATGGAGCTCTGGGGCCAACGTCCTGACTTTC. It codes for CASSLTWSSGANVLTF.

This clonotype was found a few times. The genes are TRBV5-1 and TRBJ1-1; TRBD1 is a possible D gene (5 bases). CDR3 size: 14 residues. The germline V gene encodes CDR1 SGHRS and CDR2 YFSETQ. V lost 3 bases to trimming and J lost 10 bases, with 19 bases between them. CDR3 in amino acids: CASSSKEAGGIAFF. CDR3 sequence (DNA): TGCGCCAGCAGCTCCAAGGAAGCTGGGGGTATAGCTTTCTTT.